Given below is one T cell receptor (beta chain) in context. An input of roughly 0.5 to 1 ug of RNA was subjected to reverse transcription using random hexamers. The TCR beta CDR3 was amplified by immunoSEQ multiplex PCR across 54 Vbeta, 13 Jbeta. One entry per CDR3 protein results from TCRdb running MiXCR on the immunoSEQ multiplex PCR reads. The repertoire holds 150,000 to 200,000 distinct CDR3 sequences, with about 94% as singletons. The data derive from a study of CD8 T cells in Susac syndrome. The CDR3 extends over 15 amino acids. With V trimmed by 3 bases and J by 6 bases, 13 bases remained unmatched. Germline-derived CDR1 and CDR2 are SQVTM and ANQGSEA.

The specimen sequenced was CD4+ T cells from PBMCs. The receptor was isolated from a human donor in good health. The V gene is TRBV29-1, the J gene TRBJ1-1; 7 nucleotides agree with TRBD1. CDR3 residues: CSVDGTEHGEAEAFF. The DNA of the CDR3 is TGCAGCGTTGACGGGACAGAGCACGGAGAGGCTGAAGCTTTCTTT.